This passage covers 20 T cell receptor beta chains from one sample sequenced in a study of blood T cells in healthy people across ages. Combining a sample-barcoded 5' primer with a J-beta primer mix, a second PCR ran for roughly 7 to 12 cycles. TCRdb processed the 5' RACE reads anew with MiXCR; each CDR3 protein has one entry. The sample carries over 500,000 distinct CDR3 sequences, under 65% recorded once. Sequenced sample: blood. The receptor set was obtained from a woman at least 80 years old in good health.

The chain is built from TRBV21-1 and TRBJ2-5; the D call of TRBD2 is as the table states it, not checked on the DNA. The last part of the DNA fits TRBJ2-7 better; the J call may be wrong. TRBV21-1 is a listed pseudogene. The CDR3 runs to 19 residues. The DNA of the CDR3 is TGTGCCAGCATCCTTCTAGCGGGAGCCCGTTGTGGTGTGTCCGACGAGCAGTACTTC. Protein product: CASILLAGARCGVSDEQYF.

This clonotype was detected only a few times. The V gene is TRBV6-6, the J gene TRBJ1-1; 7 bases match TRBD1. This CDR3 has 16 residues. Germline V gene lookup returns CDR1 MNHNY and CDR2 SVGAGI (reference sequence). With V trimmed by 2 bases and J by 2 bases, 8 bases remained unmatched. The CDR3 spells CASSYNPGTDNTEAFF. In nucleotides, the CDR3 is TGTGCCAGCAGTTACAACCCCGGGACAGACAACACTGAAGCTTTCTTT.

This clonotype was counted a few times. The chain has TRBV20-1 and TRBJ1-1; D unresolved. Trimming stripped 7 bases from V and 1 base from J, with 10 bases between. Germline-derived CDR1 and CDR2 are DFQATT and SNEGSKA (reference sequence). This CDR3 is 12 amino acids long. The CDR3 region has the DNA TGCAGTGTAGGAAGGGAGAACACTGAAGCTTTCTTT. Residues: CSVGRENTEAFF.

This chain connects TRBV15 to TRBJ1-2, with 7 bases matching TRBD1. The CDR3 covers 17 residues. V lost 4 bases to trimming and J lost 3 bases; unmatched junction nucleotides: 14. Germline V gene sequence: CDR1 LNHNV, CDR2 YYDKDF (reference sequence). The chain's CDR3 is CATSTTSGQPTDYGYTF. In nucleotides, the CDR3 is TGTGCCACCAGCACCACTTCGGGACAGCCTACCGACTATGGCTACACCTTC. Combining the CDR3 with reference TRBV15 and TRBJ1-2 gives the whole variable domain DAMVIQNPRYQVTQFGKPVTLSCSQTLNHNVMYWYQQKSSQAPKLLFHYYDKDFNNEADTPDNFQSRRPNTSFCFLDIRSPGLGDTAMYLCATSTTSGQPTDYGYTFGSGTRLTVV.

Notes on this clonotype: A much larger clone lies a single base off, so this may be a read error. The rearrangement uses TRBV27 and TRBJ2-7; 10 bases match TRBD2. V shed 4 bases, J shed 7 bases, and the junction held 13 bases outside the gene matches. The CDR3 contains 16 residues. Germline values: CDR1 MNHEY, CDR2 SMNVEV (reference sequence). CDR3 bases: TGTGCCAGCAGTTCCCCCAGCGGGAGGGCCCAGTATGAGCAGTACTTC. This sequence encodes CASSSPSGRAQYEQYF.

In this sample, this clonotype turned up many times. CDR3 sequence: CASSLVAGGSDEQFF. In DNA, the CDR3 is TGTGCCAGCAGCTTAGTCGCGGGGGGGAGCGATGAGCAGTTCTTC. V is TRBV7-9 and J is TRBJ2-1, with 9 bases that match TRBD2. Germline CDR1 and CDR2: SEHNR and FQNEAQ (reference sequence). The V gene end was trimmed by 1 base and the J gene end by 8 bases; junction bases not matched to a gene: 6. This CDR3 region has 15 residues.

This clonotype showed up just a few times. The genes are TRBV29-1 and TRBJ2-5, with TRBD2 matching over 15 bases. Germline V CDR1 and CDR2: SQVTM, ANQGSEA. The CDR3 totals 14 residues. V lost 6 bases and J lost 11; bases outside the gene matches: 10. The DNA of the CDR3 is TGCAGCGTCCGAGGACTAGCGGGAGGGCGAGAGCAGTACTTC. This codes for CSVRGLAGGREQYF.

This clonotype has a single count. CDR3 bases: TGCGCCAGCAGTCAATTCGACGGGCAAAGCACAGATACGCAGTATTTT. Its translation: CASSQFDGQSTDTQYF. The V and J genes are TRBV23-1 and TRBJ2-3; D ambiguous. TRBV23-1 is treated as an ORF (open reading frame) with a function not yet certain. The CDR3 covers 16 residues. Between the trimmed V and J ends, which lost 1 base and 0 bases, there was a span of 11 bases.

This clonotype was counted at least ten times. This chain links TRBV20-1 with TRBJ2-5; the match to TRBD2 covers 11 bases. The CDR3 loop spans 14 amino acids. Germline values: CDR1 DFQATT, CDR2 SNEGSKA (reference sequence). The CDR3 here is CRTSSGGFQETQYF. The CDR3 DNA is TGCAGAACTTCTAGCGGGGGGTTCCAAGAGACCCAGTACTTC.

This chain connects TRBV3-1 to TRBJ2-4, with D unresolved. CDR1 is LGHDT, CDR2 YNNKEL, per germline (reference sequence). CDR3 length: 13 residues. V gave up 5 bases and J gave up 13 bases, with 18 bases separating them. The CDR3 spells CASSNSSRTPQYF. Here the CDR3 DNA reads TGTGCCAGCAGCAACTCCTCACGAACTCCCCAGTACTTC.

This sequence joins TRBV28 and TRBJ2-1; 7 bases fit TRBD1. The J call may not be correct, given that the DNA end is closer to TRBJ2-7. Per germline, CDR1 MDHEN and CDR2 SYDVKM. The CDR3 covers 16 residues. The CDR3 loop reads CASSVTGASSYNEQYF. Written as DNA, the CDR3 is TGTGCCAGCAGTGTAACAGGGGCGAGCTCCTACAATGAGCAGTACTTC.

The chain couples TRBV25-1 to TRBJ2-2, with unresolved D. Germline V gene lookup returns CDR1 MGHDK and CDR2 SYGVNS. The V gene lost 3 bases and the J gene lost 3 bases, with 11 bases spanning the gap. The CDR3 loop spans 15 amino acids. The DNA for the CDR3 is TGTGCCAGCAGTGACCGACAAATTTACACCGGGGAGCTGTTTTTT. Protein: CASSDRQIYTGELFF.

J is TRBJ2-1 and V is TRBV4-3, with D perhaps given as TRBD1 or TRBD2 (5 bases each). The germline gives CDR1 LGHNA, CDR2 YSLEER. Trimming took 3 bases from V and 7 from J, leaving 16 bases between them. This CDR3 comprises 15 residues. Written as DNA, the CDR3 is TGCGCCAGCAGCCAGGTGGGGGTAGCCCAAAATGAGCAGTTCTTC. Protein sequence: CASSQVGVAQNEQFF.

Many counts were recorded for this clonotype. V is TRBV21-1 and J is TRBJ2-1; the table gives TRBD1 as D, unverified against the DNA. TRBV21-1 is assigned pseudogene status. The CDR3 runs to 18 residues. The CDR3 loop is CASTRAPGRWYLNNEQFF. In DNA form, the CDR3 reads TGTGCCAGCACCAGAGCTCCGGGACGTTGGTACTTGAACAATGAGCAGTTCTTC.

This clonotype was seen ten or more times. The rearrangement uses TRBV5-1 and TRBJ2-3; D is uncertain. CDR3 size: 13 residues. V was clipped by 4 bases and J by 6 bases, with 12 bases between them. Germline CDR1 is SGHRS and CDR2 is YFSETQ. Written as DNA, the CDR3 is TGCGCCAGCAGCGTGCTCGCGGATGATACGCAGTATTTT. This encodes CASSVLADDTQYF.

There are many counts of this clonotype. The chain links TRBV12-3 or TRBV12-4 to TRBJ2-3; no firm D call. Deletions cut 3 bases from V and 2 bases from J, with 6 bases between. CDR3 length equals 13 residues. The CDR3 loop reads CASSFASTDTQYF. As DNA, the CDR3 is TGTGCCAGCAGTTTTGCCTCCACAGATACGCAGTATTTT.

The CDR3 nucleotides are TGTGCCAGCAGCTTGGCCAGGGGGCTGAGTAACACTGAAGCTTTCTTT. Protein: CASSLARGLSNTEAFF. The rearrangement uses TRBV5-5 and TRBJ1-1; 8 bases are shared with TRBD1. V trimming: 0 bases; J trimming: 2 bases; junction bases outside the gene matches: 6. The CDR3 contains 16 residues. Germline lookup yields CDR1 SGHKS and CDR2 YYEKEE (reference sequence).

The table lists this clonotype with many counts. The chain combines TRBV24-1 with TRBJ2-2; 8 bases line up with TRBD1. V dropped 3 bases and J dropped 6; count of bases not matched to a gene: 5. Looked up from germline, CDR1 is KGHDR and CDR2 is SFDVKD. CDR3 size: 15 residues. The CDR3 DNA reads TGTGCCACCAGTGATCGCGACAGGGGCCCCGGGGAGCTGTTTTTT. Its translation: CATSDRDRGPGELFF.

This sequence joins TRBV6-5 and TRBJ1-1; D uncertain. Trimming removed 6 bases from V and 2 bases from J, with 10 bases in between. The CDR3 spans 13 residues. From germline, CDR1 is MNHEY and CDR2 SVGAGI. CDR3 bases: TGTGCCAGCAGGGTCACAGCAAACACTGAAGCTTTCTTT. Protein product: CASRVTANTEAFF.

The V gene is TRBV5-1, the J gene TRBJ1-1, with D unclear. The CDR3 runs to 15 residues. V was clipped by 0 bases and J by 0 bases, with 9 bases between them. Germline V CDR1 and CDR2: SGHRS, YFSETQ. CDR3 in DNA: TGCGCCAGCAGCTTGGGTGCTGCCCTGAACACTGAAGCTTTCTTT. Protein product: CASSLGAALNTEAFF.